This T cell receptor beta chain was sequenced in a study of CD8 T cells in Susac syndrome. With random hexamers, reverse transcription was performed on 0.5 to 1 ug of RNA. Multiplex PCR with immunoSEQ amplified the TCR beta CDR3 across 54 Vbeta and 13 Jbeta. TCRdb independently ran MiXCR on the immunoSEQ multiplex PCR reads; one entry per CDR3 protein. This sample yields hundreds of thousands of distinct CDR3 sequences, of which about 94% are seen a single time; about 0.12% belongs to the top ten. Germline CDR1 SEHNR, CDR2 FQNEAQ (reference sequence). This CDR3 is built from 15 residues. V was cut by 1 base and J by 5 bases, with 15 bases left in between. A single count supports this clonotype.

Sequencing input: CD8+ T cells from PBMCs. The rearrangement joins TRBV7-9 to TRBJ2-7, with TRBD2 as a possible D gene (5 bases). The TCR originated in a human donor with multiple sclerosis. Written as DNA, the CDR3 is TGTGCCAGCAGCTTAGTGGACGGGGTAGATCACGAGCAGTACTTC. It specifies CASSLVDGVDHEQYF.